This TCR beta chain was found in a study of cytomegalovirus exposure and HLA in healthy donors. Broader study findings: Three chains tied to CMV proved CMV antigen-specific in vitro. Cytomegalovirus status, reportedly, was diagnosed with high specificity and sensitivity by the classifier.

As to this clone: The antigen is not known.

V gave up 8 bases and J gave up 3 bases, with 14 bases separating them. From germline, CDR1 is WSHSY and CDR2 SAAADI. The CDR3 has 13 residues. The data were produced by immunoSEQ multiplex PCR, yet TCRdb's version contains in-frame clones alone and is incomplete. The sample lists about 150,000 clones, approximately 86% occurring once. The sample was PBMCs. The origin of this receptor is a man between 18 and 35 years old in good health and CMV-seropositive. The chain uses TRBV10-2 and TRBJ2-7; D may be TRBD1 (5 bases). In nucleotides, the CDR3 is TGCGCCAGCCGAGTAGGGGAAAACTACGAGCAGTACTTC. This codes for CASRVGENYEQYF.